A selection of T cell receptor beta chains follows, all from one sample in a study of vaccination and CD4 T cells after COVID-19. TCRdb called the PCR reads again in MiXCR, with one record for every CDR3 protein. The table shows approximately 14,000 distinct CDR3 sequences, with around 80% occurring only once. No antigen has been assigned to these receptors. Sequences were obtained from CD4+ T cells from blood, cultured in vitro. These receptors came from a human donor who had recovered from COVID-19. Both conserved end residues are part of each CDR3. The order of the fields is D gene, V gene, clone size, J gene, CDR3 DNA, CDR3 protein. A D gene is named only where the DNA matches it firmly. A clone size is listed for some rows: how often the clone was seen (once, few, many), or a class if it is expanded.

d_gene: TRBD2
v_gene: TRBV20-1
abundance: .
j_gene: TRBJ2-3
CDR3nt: TGCAGTGCTTTGACGGCTAGCGGGAGGGCAGATACGCAGTATTTT
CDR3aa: CSALTASGRADTQYF

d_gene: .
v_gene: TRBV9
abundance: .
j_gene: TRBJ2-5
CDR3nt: TGTGCCAGCAGTGGGACTGGCCATTCGGGCCAGTACTTC
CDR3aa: CASSGTGHSGQYF

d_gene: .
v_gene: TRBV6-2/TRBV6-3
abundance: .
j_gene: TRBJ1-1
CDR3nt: TGTGCCAGCAGTTACCGGAGCGCAAACACTGAAGCTTTCTTT
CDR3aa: CASSYRSANTEAFF

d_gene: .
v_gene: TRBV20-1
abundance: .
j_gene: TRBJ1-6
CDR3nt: TGCAGTGCTAGCCCAACAGGAGCGGGATATAGTTCACCCCTCCACTTT
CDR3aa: CSASPTGAGYSSPLHF

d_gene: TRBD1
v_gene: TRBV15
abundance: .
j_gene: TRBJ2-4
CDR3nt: TGTGCCACCAGCAGAGGTCAGGGGGATACAAAAAACATTCAGTACTTC
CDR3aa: CATSRGQGDTKNIQYF

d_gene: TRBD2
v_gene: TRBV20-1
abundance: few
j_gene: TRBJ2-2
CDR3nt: TGCAGTGCTAGAGGCGGACTAGCGGGAGCCGGGGAGCTGTTTTTT
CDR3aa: CSARGGLAGAGELFF

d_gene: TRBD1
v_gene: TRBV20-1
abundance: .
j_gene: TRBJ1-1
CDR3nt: TGCAGTGCTCAATTGACAGGGGTGAGCACTGAAGCTTTCTTT
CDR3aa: CSAQLTGVSTEAFF

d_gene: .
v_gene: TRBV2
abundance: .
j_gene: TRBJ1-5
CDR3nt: TGTGCCAGCAGTTGGGACCGAGATCAGCCCCAGCATTTT
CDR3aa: CASSWDRDQPQHF

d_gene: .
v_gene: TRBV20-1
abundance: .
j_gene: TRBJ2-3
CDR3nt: TGCAGTGCTAGCCAGACGTGGAATACGCAGTATTTT
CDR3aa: CSASQTWNTQYF

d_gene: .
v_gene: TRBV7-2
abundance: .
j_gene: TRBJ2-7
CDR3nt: TGTGCCAGCAGCCCAGACTTTCCCCTATACGAGCAGTACTTC
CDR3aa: CASSPDFPLYEQYF

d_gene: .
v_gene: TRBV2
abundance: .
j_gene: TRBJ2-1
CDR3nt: TGTGCCAGCACCCCGCAGGTCCGTGTTCATGAGCAGTTCTTC
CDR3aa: CASTPQVRVHEQFF

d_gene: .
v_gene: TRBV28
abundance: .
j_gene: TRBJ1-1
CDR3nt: TGTGCCAGCAGTTTAACCCGGATGATGAACACTGAAGCTTTCTTT
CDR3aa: CASSLTRMMNTEAFF

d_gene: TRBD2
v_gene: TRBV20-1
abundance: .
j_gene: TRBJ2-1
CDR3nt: TGCAGTGCTAGAGATCAGGGACTAGCGGGCAATGAGCAGTTCTTC
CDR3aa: CSARDQGLAGNEQFF

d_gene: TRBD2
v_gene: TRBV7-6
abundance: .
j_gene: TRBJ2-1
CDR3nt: TGTGCCAGCAGCTTCCGGGGGGGGAGGTCGGATGAGCAGTTCTTC
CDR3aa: CASSFRGGRSDEQFF

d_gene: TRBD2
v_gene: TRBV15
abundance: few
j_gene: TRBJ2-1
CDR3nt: TGTGCCACCAGCAGCCTAGCGGGAGCGCGCAATGAGCAGTTCTTC
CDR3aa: CATSSLAGARNEQFF

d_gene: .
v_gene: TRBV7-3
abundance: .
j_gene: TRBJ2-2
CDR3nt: TGTGCCAGCAGCTCCTTAGCGGGGGAGCTGTTTTTT
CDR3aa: CASSSLAGELFF

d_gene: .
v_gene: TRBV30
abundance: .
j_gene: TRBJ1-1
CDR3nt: TGTGCCTGGAGTATTGGGTCGGTGGGGGCTGAAGCTTTCTTT
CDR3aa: CAWSIGSVGAEAFF

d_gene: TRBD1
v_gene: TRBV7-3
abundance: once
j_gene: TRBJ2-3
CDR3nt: TGTGCCAGCAGCCCCGGGACAGCCACAGATACGCAGTATTTT
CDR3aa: CASSPGTATDTQYF

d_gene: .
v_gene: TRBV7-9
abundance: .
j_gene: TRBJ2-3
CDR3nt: TGTGCCAGCAGCTGGTCCCGGGACGTTATAGGTGCAGATACGCAGTATTTT
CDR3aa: CASSWSRDVIGADTQYF

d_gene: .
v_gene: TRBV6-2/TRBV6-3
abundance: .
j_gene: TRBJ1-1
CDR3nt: TGTGCCAGCAGTTACATGACAGTGAACACTGAAGCTTTCTTT
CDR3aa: CASSYMTVNTEAFF

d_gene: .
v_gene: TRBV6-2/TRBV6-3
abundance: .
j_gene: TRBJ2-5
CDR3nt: TGTGCCAGCAGTTACTCGGGCAAAGGGGGAAGAGCTCCTAAAGAGACCCAGTACTTC
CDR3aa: CASSYSGKGGRAPKETQYF

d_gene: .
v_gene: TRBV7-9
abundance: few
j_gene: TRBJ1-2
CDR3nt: TGTGCCAGCAGTGTAGGGTCTGGCTATGGCTACACCTTC
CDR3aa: CASSVGSGYGYTF

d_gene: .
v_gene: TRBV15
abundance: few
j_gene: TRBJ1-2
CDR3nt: TGTGCCACCAGCAGAGATAGGCAGGGCGCTAACTATGGCTACACCTTC
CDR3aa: CATSRDRQGANYGYTF

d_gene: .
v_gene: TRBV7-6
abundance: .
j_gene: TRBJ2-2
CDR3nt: TGTGCCAGCAGCCTCTCCGGGACACCCAGGACCGGGGAGCTGTTTTTT
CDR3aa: CASSLSGTPRTGELFF

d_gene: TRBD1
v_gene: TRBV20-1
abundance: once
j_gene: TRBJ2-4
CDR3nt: TGCAGTGCTAGAGATAGGAGGACAGGAGACGAGGCCAAAAACATTCAGTACTTC
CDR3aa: CSARDRRTGDEAKNIQYF

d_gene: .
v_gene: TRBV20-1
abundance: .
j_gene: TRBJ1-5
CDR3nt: TGCAGTGCTAGAGACCCGACAGTGAATCAGCCCCAGCATTTT
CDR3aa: CSARDPTVNQPQHF

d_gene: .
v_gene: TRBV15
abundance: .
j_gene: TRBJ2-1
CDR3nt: TGTGCCACCAGCAGAGATCATGGTCCCTACAATGAGCAGTTCTTC
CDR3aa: CATSRDHGPYNEQFF

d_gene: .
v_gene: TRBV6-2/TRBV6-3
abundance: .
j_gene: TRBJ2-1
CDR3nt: TGTGCCAGCAGTCGGACTGCCAATGAGCAGTTCTTC
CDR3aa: CASSRTANEQFF

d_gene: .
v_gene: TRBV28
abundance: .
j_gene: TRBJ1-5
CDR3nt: TGTGCCAGCAATTTTGGGATTAGGAACAACCCTAGCAATCAGCCCCAGCATTTT
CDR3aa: CASNFGIRNNPSNQPQHF

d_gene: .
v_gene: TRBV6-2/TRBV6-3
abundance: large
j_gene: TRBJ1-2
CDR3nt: TGTGCCAGCAGTTTCGGGGGCCACTATGGCTACACCTTC
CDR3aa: CASSFGGHYGYTF

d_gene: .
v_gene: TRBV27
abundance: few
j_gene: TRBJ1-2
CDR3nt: TGTGCCAGCAGTACCACAGGGTTCGGCTATGGCTACACCTTC
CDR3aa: CASSTTGFGYGYTF